Below, 11 T cell receptor beta chains from the same sample are listed, as sequenced in a study of long-term antiretroviral therapy in people with HIV. Survey level was the resolution at which the v3.0 immunoSEQ assay ran. The method was immunoSEQ multiplex PCR; TCRdb's version includes in-frame clones alone and lacks a portion of them. Of about 21,000 clones listed, 70% to 90% are singletons. The specimen was unsorted PBMCs, collected 1.3 years after starting antiretroviral therapy. These receptors were collected from a man aged 55 to 70 with HIV.

This clone was seen once. The rearrangement links TRBV11-2 to TRBJ2-1, with a weak D call TRBD1 (6 bases). The germline CDR1 and CDR2 sequences are SGHAT and FQNNGV. The CDR3 is 16 amino acids. Deletions cut 4 bases from V and 2 bases from J, with 15 bases between. Written as DNA, the CDR3 is TGTGCCAGCAGCTCCTTACAGGGTTTCCCCTACAATGAGCAGTTCTTC. Encoded protein: CASSSLQGFPYNEQFF.

This clone is a singleton in its sample. The chain links TRBV6-5 to TRBJ1-2; D is undetermined. Germline V gives CDR1 MNHEY, CDR2 SVGAGI. V dropped 7 bases and J dropped 6 bases, with 15 bases sitting between them. This CDR3 is built from 13 residues. CDR3: CASKSREGNGYTF. The CDR3 DNA sequence: TGTGCCAGCAAATCCCGGGAGGGTAATGGCTACACCTTC.

This rearrangement joins TRBV25-1 to TRBJ1-2, with D possibly being TRBD1 (5 bases). This CDR3 is 14 amino acids long. CDR1 and CDR2 (germline): MGHDK, SYGVNS. V dropped 7 bases and J dropped 0 bases, with 12 bases sitting between them. The CDR3 DNA follows: TGTGCCAGCACACGGGGGGGGTCTAACTATGGCTACACCTTC. It yields the protein CASTRGGSNYGYTF.

The chain recombines TRBV12-5 with TRBJ2-1, with a tentative D call TRBD1 (6 bases). CDR3 length equals 13 residues. CDR1 is LGHNT, CDR2 FRNRAP, per germline. With 7 bases removed from V and 3 bases from J, the gap between germline ends came to 10 bases. The CDR3 region is CASAHRVYNEQFF. The CDR3 DNA reads TGTGCTAGTGCCCACAGGGTCTACAATGAGCAGTTCTTC.

This chain joins TRBV11-2 and TRBJ1-4; D remains ambiguous. The CDR3 is 13 amino acids. From germline, CDR1 is SGHAT and CDR2 FQNNGV. The germline V and J ends were trimmed by 1 base and 6 bases, with 6 bases remaining between them. The CDR3: CASSLGTYEKLFF. Here the CDR3 DNA reads TGTGCCAGCAGCTTAGGGACTTATGAAAAACTGTTTTTT.

In its sample, this clone ranks as medium-sized (0.01 to 0.1%). The gene calls are TRBV7-9 and TRBJ2-1; a weak D match, TRBD2 (6 bases). The V end was cut by 3 bases, the J end by 2 bases, with 11 bases between. The germline CDR1 and CDR2 sequences are SEHNR and FQNEAQ (reference sequence). CDR3 length: 15 amino acids. CDR3 residues: CASSLGRYPYNEQFF. DNA for the CDR3: TGTGCCAGCAGCTTGGGGAGGTACCCCTACAATGAGCAGTTCTTC. Full variable domain (outside the CDR3, taken from reference TRBV7-9 and TRBJ2-1): DTGVSQNPRHKITKRGQNVTFRCDPISEHNRLYWYRQTLGQGPEFLTYFQNEAQLEKSRLLSDRFSAERPKGSFSTLEIQRTEQGDSAMYLCASSLGRYPYNEQFFGPGTRLTVL.

CDR3 protein: CASSLDLLASEQFF. The CDR3, as DNA: TGCGCCAGCAGCTTGGATCTCTTGGCTAGTGAGCAGTTCTTC. The chain couples TRBV5-1 to TRBJ2-1; D is unresolved. Germline V gives CDR1 SGHRS, CDR2 YFSETQ. The CDR3 sequence is 14 residues long. The V end lost 0 bases, the J end lost 9 bases, and 13 bases lay between the germline ends.

The V gene is TRBV6-6, the J gene TRBJ2-3; possibly TRBD2 for D (6 bases). The CDR3 loop spans 13 amino acids. CDR1 and CDR2 from the germline V gene are MNHNY and SVGAGI (reference sequence). V shed 8 bases and J shed 2 bases, with 11 bases lying between them. This CDR3 is CASLGGDTDTQYF. The CDR3 DNA is TGTGCCAGCCTCGGGGGAGACACAGATACGCAGTATTTT.

The chain has TRBV5-1 and TRBJ1-3, with D uncertain. Deletions cut 4 bases from V and 7 bases from J, with 15 bases between. The CDR3 runs to 14 residues. Per the germline V gene, CDR1 is SGHRS and CDR2 is YFSETQ. The CDR3 DNA sequence: TGCGCCAGCAGCCCCCCGGCAGGAGGGAACACCATATATTTT. Translated: CASSPPAGGNTIYF.

This clone was detected only once. This rearrangement joins TRBV10-3 to TRBJ1-2; no clear D. This CDR3 has 15 amino acids. The germline V gene encodes CDR1 ENHRY and CDR2 SYGVKD. Trimming left V 3 bases short and J 4 bases short, with 15 bases between. The CDR3 region is CAISDPWLFSYGYTF. The CDR3 DNA reads TGTGCCATCAGTGACCCGTGGCTATTCAGCTATGGCTACACCTTC.

This chain joins TRBV6-1 and TRBJ1-2, with D hard to call. Germline V CDR1 and CDR2: MNHNS, SASEGT. The CDR3 runs 14 residues. V was cut by 0 bases and J by 2 bases, with 7 bases left in between. For the CDR3, the DNA is TGTGCCAGCAGTGAAGCAGGTACCAACTATGGCTACACCTTC. Its translation is CASSEAGTNYGYTF.